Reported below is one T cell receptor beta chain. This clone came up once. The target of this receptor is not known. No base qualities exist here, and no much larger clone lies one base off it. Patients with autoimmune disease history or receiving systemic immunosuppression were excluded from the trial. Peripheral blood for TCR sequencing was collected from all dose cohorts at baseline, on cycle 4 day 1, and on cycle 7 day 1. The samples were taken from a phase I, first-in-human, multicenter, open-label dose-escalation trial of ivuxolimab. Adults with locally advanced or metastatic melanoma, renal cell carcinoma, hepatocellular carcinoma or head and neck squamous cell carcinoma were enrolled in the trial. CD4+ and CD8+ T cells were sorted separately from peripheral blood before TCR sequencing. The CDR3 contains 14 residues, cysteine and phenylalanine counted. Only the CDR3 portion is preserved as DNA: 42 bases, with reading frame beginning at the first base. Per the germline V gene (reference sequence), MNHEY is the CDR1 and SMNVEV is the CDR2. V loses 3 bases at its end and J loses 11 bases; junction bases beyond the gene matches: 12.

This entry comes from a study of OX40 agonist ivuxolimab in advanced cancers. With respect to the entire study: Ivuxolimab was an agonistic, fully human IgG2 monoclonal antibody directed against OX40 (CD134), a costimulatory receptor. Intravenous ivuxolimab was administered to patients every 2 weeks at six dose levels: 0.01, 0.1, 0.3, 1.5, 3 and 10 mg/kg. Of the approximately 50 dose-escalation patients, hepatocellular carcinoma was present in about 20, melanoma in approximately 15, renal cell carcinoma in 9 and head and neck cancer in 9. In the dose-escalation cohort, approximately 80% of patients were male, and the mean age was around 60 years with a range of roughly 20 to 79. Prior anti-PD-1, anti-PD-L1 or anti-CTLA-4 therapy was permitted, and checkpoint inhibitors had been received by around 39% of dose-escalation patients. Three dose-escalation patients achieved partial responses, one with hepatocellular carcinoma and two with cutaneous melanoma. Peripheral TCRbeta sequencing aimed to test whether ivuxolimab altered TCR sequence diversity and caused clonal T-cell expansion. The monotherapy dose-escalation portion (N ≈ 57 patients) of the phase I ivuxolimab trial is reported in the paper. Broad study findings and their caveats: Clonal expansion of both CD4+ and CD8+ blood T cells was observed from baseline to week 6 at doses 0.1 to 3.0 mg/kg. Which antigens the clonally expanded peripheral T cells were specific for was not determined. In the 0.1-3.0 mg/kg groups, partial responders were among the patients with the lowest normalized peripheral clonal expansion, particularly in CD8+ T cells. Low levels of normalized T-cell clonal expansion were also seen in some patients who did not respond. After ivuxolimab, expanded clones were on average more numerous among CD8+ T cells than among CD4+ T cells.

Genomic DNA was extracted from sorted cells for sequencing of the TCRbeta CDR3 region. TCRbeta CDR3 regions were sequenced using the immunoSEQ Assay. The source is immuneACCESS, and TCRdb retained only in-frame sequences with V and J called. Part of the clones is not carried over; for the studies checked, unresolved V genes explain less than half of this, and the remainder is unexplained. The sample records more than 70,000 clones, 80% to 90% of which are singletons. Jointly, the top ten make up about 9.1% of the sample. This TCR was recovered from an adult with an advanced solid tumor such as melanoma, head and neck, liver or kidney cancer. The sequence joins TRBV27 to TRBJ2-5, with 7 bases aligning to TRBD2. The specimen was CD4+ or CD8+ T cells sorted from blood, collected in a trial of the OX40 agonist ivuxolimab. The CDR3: CASSFGGGPGEQYF. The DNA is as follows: TGTGCCAGCAGTTTCGGGGGAGGGCCAGGAGAGCAGTACTTC.